One and the same sample provided the 23 T cell receptor beta chains below, sequenced in a study of blood T cell repertoires in COVID-19. Assay used: immunoSEQ multiplex PCR; TCRdb lists only in-frame clones, some missing. The sample holds some 38,000 clones, around 84% seen once. The source material was peripheral blood. These receptor sequences come from a man in his sixties with COVID-19, enrolled during active disease.

The chain has TRBV4-1 and TRBJ2-3, with D perhaps matching TRBD2 (6 bases). V shed 0 bases and J shed 10 bases, with 20 bases lying between them. Per the germline V gene, CDR1 is MGHRA and CDR2 is YSYEKL. This CDR3 is 16 amino acids long. CDR3 protein: CASSQDQSAGKRAQYF. The CDR3, as DNA: TGCGCCAGCAGCCAAGATCAGTCGGCGGGAAAAAGGGCGCAGTATTTT.

The gene calls are TRBV5-1 and TRBJ1-2; D call uncertain. Germline V gene data show CDR1 as SGHRS and CDR2 as YFSETQ. V was cut by 3 bases and J by 7 bases, with 7 bases left in between. The CDR3 is 11 residues long. The CDR3 bases are TGCGCCAGCAGCTCCTCCGGTGGCTACACCTTC. It translates to CASSSSGGYTF.

J is TRBJ1-1 and V is TRBV9; D call uncertain. Germline CDR1 reads SGDLS; CDR2 reads YYNGEE. The CDR3 consists of 14 residues. The V gene lost 4 bases and the J gene lost 4 bases, with 14 bases spanning the gap. This chain's CDR3 is CASSLRGGSTEAFF. The CDR3 DNA is TGTGCCAGCAGCCTCCGGGGAGGGAGCACTGAAGCTTTCTTT. Filled out from reference TRBV9 and TRBJ1-1, the complete variable domain reads DSGVTQTPKHLITATGQRVTLRCSPRSGDLSVYWYQQSLDQGLQFLIQYYNGEERAKGNILERFSAQQFPDLHSELNLSSLELGDSALYFCASSLRGGSTEAFFGQGTRLTVV.

This chain joins TRBV5-4 and TRBJ2-3, with 9 bases that match TRBD2. The CDR3 sequence is 15 residues long. J gave up 0 bases and V 2 bases, and 1 base lay outside the gene matches. The germline CDR1 and CDR2 sequences are SGHNT and YYREEE (reference sequence). CDR3: CASSFLAGSTDTQYF. CDR3 DNA: TGTGCCAGCAGCTTCCTAGCGGGAAGCACAGATACGCAGTATTTT.

J is TRBJ1-6 and V is TRBV9; D gene uncertain. Germline loops: CDR1 SGDLS, CDR2 YYNGEE. This CDR3 is built from 15 residues. V was trimmed by 1 base and J by 3 bases, leaving 8 bases between them. CDR3 coding DNA: TGTGCCAGCAGCGTATTGGCCATCTATAATTCACCCCTCCACTTT. This sequence encodes CASSVLAIYNSPLHF. The variable domain in full, with the rest retrieved from reference TRBV9 and TRBJ1-6, is DSGVTQTPKHLITATGQRVTLRCSPRSGDLSVYWYQQSLDQGLQFLIQYYNGEERAKGNILERFSAQQFPDLHSELNLSSLELGDSALYFCASSVLAIYNSPLHFGNGTRLTVT.

This chain connects TRBV4-1 to TRBJ2-7; 14 bases map to TRBD2. Germline V gene lookup returns CDR1 MGHRA and CDR2 YSYEKL. The CDR3 contains 16 residues. The ends lost 3 bases at V and 9 bases at J; junction bases unmatched: 10. In nucleotides, the CDR3 is TGCGCCAGCAGCCATCCTGCCGGGACTAGCGGGAGTAGGCAGTACTTC. The encoded protein is CASSHPAGTSGSRQYF.

This rearrangement joins TRBV30 to TRBJ1-1; tentative D call: TRBD1 (5 bases). V was clipped by 5 bases and J by 0 bases, with 7 bases between them. This CDR3 region has 12 residues. CDR1 and CDR2 from the germline V gene are GTSNPN and SVGIG (reference sequence). The DNA of the CDR3 is TGTGCCTGGGACAGATTGAACACTGAAGCTTTCTTT. Residues: CAWDRLNTEAFF.

This chain uses TRBV12-3 or TRBV12-4 with TRBJ1-2; D call uncertain. The CDR3 length is 12 residues. Trimming shortened V by 4 bases and J by 4 bases, and 7 bases separated the two germline ends. The CDR3: CASSSLSYGYTF. As DNA, the CDR3 is TGTGCCAGCAGTTCCCTATCCTATGGCTACACCTTC.

This chain connects TRBV6-2 or TRBV6-3 to TRBJ1-6, with TRBD1 as a possible D gene (5 bases). V was trimmed by 2 bases and J by 5 bases, leaving 10 bases between them. The CDR3 has 15 amino acids. Germline V gene data show CDR1 as MNHEY and CDR2 as SVGEGT. CDR3 in amino acids: CASSYLGHNNSPLHF. The CDR3 DNA reads TGTGCCAGCAGTTACCTCGGACACAATAATTCACCCCTCCACTTT.

This clone has a single count. The V gene is TRBV6-1, the J gene TRBJ1-5; D is undetermined. V was pared by 0 bases and J by 0 bases, with 6 bases between. Per germline, CDR1 MNHNS and CDR2 SASEGT. There are 15 residues in the CDR3. Here the CDR3 DNA reads TGTGCCAGCAGTGAAGCTCAGGATAGCAATCAGCCCCAGCATTTT. Its protein product is CASSEAQDSNQPQHF.

This chain uses TRBV9 with TRBJ2-3, with unresolved D. Trimming pared 0 bases from V and 5 bases from J, leaving 7 bases between. CDR3 length: 13 amino acids. Germline loops: CDR1 SGDLS, CDR2 YYNGEE. The DNA of the CDR3 is TGTGCCAGCAGCGTAGACCGACAAGATACGCAGTATTTT. This sequence encodes CASSVDRQDTQYF. The variable domain in full, completed from reference TRBV9 and TRBJ2-3, reads DSGVTQTPKHLITATGQRVTLRCSPRSGDLSVYWYQQSLDQGLQFLIQYYNGEERAKGNILERFSAQQFPDLHSELNLSSLELGDSALYFCASSVDRQDTQYFGPGTRLTVL.

The chain combines TRBV10-3 with TRBJ2-7, with D maybe TRBD2 (5 bases). The CDR3 loop spans 11 amino acids. Germline V CDR1 and CDR2: ENHRY, SYGVKD. V lost 8 bases, J lost 5 bases, and 10 bases lay in between. In DNA, the CDR3 is TGTGCCATCGGGGAGTTAAACGAGCAGTACTTC. Residues: CAIGELNEQYF.

V is TRBV28 and J is TRBJ2-7; D may be TRBD2 (5 bases). CDR3 size: 15 residues. The V gene lost 9 bases and the J gene lost 1 base, with 19 bases spanning the gap. Germline V CDR1 and CDR2: MDHEN, SYDVKM. This CDR3 is CASVPGLTLSYEQYF. DNA of the CDR3: TGTGCCAGTGTCCCGGGATTAACCCTATCCTACGAGCAGTACTTC.

The chain recombines TRBV5-8 with TRBJ2-7, with 7 bases lining up with TRBD1. Germline V gives CDR1 SGHTS, CDR2 YDEGEE. V was clipped by 0 bases and J by 3 bases; unmatched bases: 6. This CDR3 is built from 15 residues. The CDR3 nucleotides are TGTGCCAGCAGCTTGGGACAGGGCATTGTCTACGAGCAGTACTTC. This codes for CASSLGQGIVYEQYF.

This chain's CDR3 is CALASGQGTDTQYF. CDR3 DNA: TGTGCCTTGGCATCGGGACAGGGGACCGATACGCAGTATTTT. This chain joins TRBV30 and TRBJ2-3, with TRBD1 identical over 10 bases. The CDR3 extends over 14 amino acids. V dropped 7 bases and J dropped 6; count of bases not matched to a gene: 10. Germline CDR1 reads GTSNPN; CDR2 reads SVGIG (reference sequence). The variable domain in full, completed from reference TRBV30 and TRBJ2-3, reads SQTIHQWPATLVQPVGSPLSLECTVEGTSNPNLYWYRQAAGRGLQLLFYSVGIGQISSEVPQNLSASRPQDRQFILSSKKLLLSDSGFYLCALASGQGTDTQYFGPGTRLTVL.

The chain is built from TRBV10-1 and TRBJ1-1; 8 nucleotides match TRBD1. The CDR3 runs to 12 residues. V lost 6 bases to trimming and J lost 5 bases; unmatched junction nucleotides: 2. Germline CDR1 WNHNN, CDR2 SYGVQD (reference sequence). The CDR3 reads CASSRDRTEAFF. CDR3 nucleotides: TGCGCCAGCAGCCGGGACAGGACTGAAGCTTTCTTT.

The chain joins TRBV19 to TRBJ2-5, with D possibly being TRBD1 (5 bases). CDR1 is LNHDA, CDR2 SQIVND, per germline (reference sequence). V lost 5 bases, J lost 0 bases, and 7 bases lay in between. The CDR3 has 13 amino acids. The CDR3 DNA is TGTGCCAGTAGTCCAGGGTACCAAGAGACCCAGTACTTC. Translated, it gives CASSPGYQETQYF.

This chain links TRBV19 with TRBJ1-2; D is perhaps TRBD1 (5 bases). Between the trimmed V and J ends, which lost 5 bases and 8 bases, there was a span of 12 bases. The CDR3 length is 12 residues. Germline V gene lookup returns CDR1 LNHDA and CDR2 SQIVND (reference sequence). CDR3 sequence (DNA): TGTGCCAGTAGTGTCAGGGCAGAAGGCTACACCTTC. Its translation is CASSVRAEGYTF.

In DNA form, the CDR3 reads TGTGCCAGCAGCCAATATAACTCCGGGGAGCTGTTTTTT. This gives the protein CASSQYNSGELFF. The chain carries TRBV4-2 and TRBJ2-2, with no clear D. The germline CDR1 and CDR2 sequences are LGHNA and YNFKEQ. The CDR3 is 13 residues long. V gave up 2 bases and J gave up 6 bases, with 7 bases separating them.

J is TRBJ2-7 and V is TRBV24-1, with 8 nucleotides matching TRBD2. Trimming at V came to 7 bases and at J to 6 bases, leaving 16 bases not matched to a gene. The CDR3 extends over 16 amino acids. CDR1 and CDR2 (germline): KGHDR, SFDVKD. CDR3 region: CATRGSGTTLACEQYF. Here the CDR3 DNA reads TGTGCCACCAGGGGTAGCGGGACAACCCTAGCATGCGAGCAGTACTTC.

The table lists this clone with a count of one. The rearrangement links TRBV7-2 to TRBJ2-6; tentative D call: TRBD2 (6 bases). The CDR3 has 16 amino acids. V lost 2 bases and J 2 bases, leaving 10 bases between the germline ends. CDR1 SGHTA and CDR2 FQGNSA come from the germline V gene. CDR3 nucleotides: TGTGCCAGCAGCTTACGGGGGTCTGCTGGGGCCAACGTCCTGACTTTC. This codes for CASSLRGSAGANVLTF.

The chain uses TRBV7-2 and TRBJ1-2, with TRBD1 as a possible D gene (5 bases). The CDR3 is 14 amino acids. Germline lookup yields CDR1 SGHTA and CDR2 FQGNSA. Trimming cost V 9 bases and J 4 bases, with 18 bases left between them. The chain's CDR3 is CASTEQGTFYGYTF. CDR3 nucleotide sequence: TGTGCCAGTACTGAGCAGGGCACCTTCTATGGCTACACCTTC.

This clone came up once. The chain uses TRBV2 and TRBJ2-7; 8 nucleotides agree with TRBD1. The CDR3 runs to 13 residues. Trimming took 4 bases from V and 2 from J; bases not matched to a gene: 1. Germline V lookup: CDR1 SNHLY, CDR2 FYNNEI. This CDR3 reads CASSGQGTYEQYF. The DNA of the CDR3 is TGTGCCAGCAGTGGACAGGGGACCTACGAGCAGTACTTC.